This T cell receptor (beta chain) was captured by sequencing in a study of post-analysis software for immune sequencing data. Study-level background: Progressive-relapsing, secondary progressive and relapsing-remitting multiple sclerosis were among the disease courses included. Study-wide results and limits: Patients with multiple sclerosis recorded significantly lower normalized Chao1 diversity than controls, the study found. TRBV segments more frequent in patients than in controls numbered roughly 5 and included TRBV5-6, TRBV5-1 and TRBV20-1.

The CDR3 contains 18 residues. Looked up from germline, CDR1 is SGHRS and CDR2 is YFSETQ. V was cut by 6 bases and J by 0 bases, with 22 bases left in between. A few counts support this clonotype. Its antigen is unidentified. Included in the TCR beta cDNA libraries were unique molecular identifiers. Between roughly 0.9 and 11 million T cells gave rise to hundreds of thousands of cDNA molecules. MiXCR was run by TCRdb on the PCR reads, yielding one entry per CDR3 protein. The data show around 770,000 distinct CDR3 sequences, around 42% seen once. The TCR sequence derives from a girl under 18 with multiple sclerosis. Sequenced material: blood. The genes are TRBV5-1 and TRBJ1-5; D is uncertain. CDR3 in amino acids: CASTLERRSIYSNQPQHF. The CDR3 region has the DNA TGCGCCAGCACATTGGAGCGGCGGTCCATTTATAGCAATCAGCCCCAGCATTTT.